Included here is one TCR beta chain sequence, with context. This entry comes from a study of blood T cell repertoires in COVID-19. This CDR3 is 16 amino acids long. Germline V lookup: CDR1 PRHDT, CDR2 FYEKMQ (reference sequence). Between the trimmed V and J ends, which lost 5 bases and 6 bases, there was a span of 22 bases. Sequenced by immunoSEQ multiplex PCR; TCRdb stores in-frame clones only, minus some. The data show about 190,000 clones, around 87% seen once. The chain uses TRBV13 and TRBJ1-1, with D possibly being TRBD1 (6 bases). The sample was PBMCs or T cells enriched from blood (not recorded which). The receptor's source is a woman in her 40s in a cohort exposed to, infected with or recovered from COVID-19 (not recorded which). The CDR3 bases are TGTGCCAGCAGCCCGAGGGGGGGCCCAGGGTTTGCTGAAGCTTTCTTT. Amino acid sequence: CASSPRGGPGFAEAFF. The full variable domain, its missing parts supplied by reference TRBV13 and TRBJ1-1, is AAGVIQSPRHLIKEKRETATLKCYPIPRHDTVYWYQQGPGQDPQFLISFYEKMQSDKGSIPDRFSAQQFSDYHSELNMSSLELGDSALYFCASSPRGGPGFAEAFFGQGTRLTVV.